This TCR beta chain was observed in a study of CD8+CD57+ T cells in acquired aplastic anemia. Study summary: DNA from sorted CD4+ and CD8+ cells averaged 3.2 ug. General study results and limits: Both patients and controls carried the same twenty-nine CD8+ CDR3 sequences.

V trimming: 5 bases; J trimming: 0 bases; junction bases outside the gene matches: 6. Germline V CDR1 and CDR2: LNHDA, SQIVND (reference sequence). CDR3 length: 19 amino acids. By flow cytometry, patients selected for sequencing had shown an expansion of CD8+CD57+ cells. Severe acquired aplastic anemia affected all patients. There was no therapy given to any patient before the blood sampling took place. Details on this clonotype: Antigen specificity is unknown.

Genomic DNA provided the template from which TCR beta VDJ and CDR3 profiles were obtained. In TCRdb, the reads were re-called with MiXCR into one record per CDR3 protein. The profile shows under 200,000 distinct CDR3 sequences, about 70% of them singletons. The sample comprised sorted CD4+, CD8+, or CD8+CD57+ T cells (not recorded which) from PBMCs. The rearrangement uses TRBV19 and TRBJ2-2; TRBD2 agrees at 16 bases. This clonotype originated in a human donor with aplastic anemia. The CDR3 region has the DNA TGTGCCAGTAGTCCCTCAGGGACTAGCGGGAGGGCGAACACCGGGGAGCTGTTTTTT. Its protein product is CASSPSGTSGRANTGELFF.